The rows below give T cell receptor beta chains drawn from one sample of a study of cytomegalovirus exposure and HLA in healthy donors. TCRdb keeps only in-frame clones here, not all; method: immunoSEQ multiplex PCR. The table has 130,000 or so clones, around 86% seen once. Sequences were obtained from PBMCs. These TCRs come from a woman between 45 and 65 years old in good health and CMV-seropositive. Both conserved end residues are part of each CDR3. Each record gives: J gene, D gene, clone size, V gene, CDR3 protein, CDR3 DNA. The D gene is left open where the match is weak. For some rows the clone size is stated as once, few or many, or as a class when expanded; others skip it.

j_gene: TRBJ1-1
d_gene: TRBD1
abundance: NA
v_gene: TRBV9
CDR3aa: CASSVSGTGNTEAFF
CDR3nt: TGTGCCAGCAGCGTATCCGGGACAGGGAACACTGAAGCTTTCTTT

j_gene: TRBJ1-1
d_gene: NA
abundance: NA
v_gene: TRBV7-9
CDR3aa: CASSQEVTEAFF
CDR3nt: TGTGCCAGCAGTCAGGAGGTGACTGAAGCTTTCTTT

j_gene: TRBJ2-1
d_gene: NA
abundance: NA
v_gene: TRBV9
CDR3aa: CASSVMGRNEQFF
CDR3nt: TGTGCCAGCAGCGTAATGGGCCGCAATGAGCAGTTCTTC

j_gene: TRBJ2-2
d_gene: NA
abundance: NA
v_gene: TRBV6-1
CDR3aa: CASSGSNTGELFF
CDR3nt: TGTGCCAGCAGTGGTAGTAACACCGGGGAGCTGTTTTTT

j_gene: TRBJ2-1
d_gene: NA
abundance: NA
v_gene: TRBV9
CDR3aa: CASSYRAAHNEQFF
CDR3nt: TGTGCCAGCAGCTACAGGGCAGCACACAATGAGCAGTTCTTC

j_gene: TRBJ2-4
d_gene: NA
abundance: NA
v_gene: TRBV19
CDR3aa: CASSVQGRVNIQYF
CDR3nt: TGTGCCAGTAGTGTGCAGGGAAGGGTAAACATTCAGTACTTC

j_gene: TRBJ1-5
d_gene: TRBD1
abundance: NA
v_gene: TRBV28
CDR3aa: CASSSQGAGKQPQHF
CDR3nt: TGTGCCAGCAGTTCCCAGGGGGCAGGTAAACAGCCCCAGCATTTT

j_gene: TRBJ2-2
d_gene: TRBD2
abundance: NA
v_gene: TRBV9
CDR3aa: CASSVPGTSAIGELFF
CDR3nt: TGTGCCAGCAGCGTACCCGGGACTAGCGCTATCGGGGAGCTGTTTTTT

j_gene: TRBJ2-1
d_gene: NA
abundance: NA
v_gene: TRBV11-2
CDR3aa: CASSFTRFAANEQFF
CDR3nt: TGTGCCAGCAGCTTTACTCGTTTCGCCGCGAATGAGCAGTTCTTC

j_gene: TRBJ1-4
d_gene: NA
abundance: NA
v_gene: TRBV27
CDR3aa: CASSYPTGNEKLFF
CDR3nt: TGTGCCAGCAGTTACCCGACGGGTAATGAAAAACTGTTTTTT

j_gene: TRBJ1-1
d_gene: TRBD1
abundance: NA
v_gene: TRBV7-2
CDR3aa: CASSPQGASEAFF
CDR3nt: TGTGCCAGCAGCCCCCAGGGGGCCAGTGAAGCTTTCTTT

j_gene: TRBJ1-6
d_gene: NA
abundance: NA
v_gene: TRBV2
CDR3aa: CASQDRLNSPLHF
CDR3nt: TGTGCCAGCCAAGACAGGCTTAATTCACCCCTCCACTTT

j_gene: TRBJ2-2
d_gene: NA
abundance: NA
v_gene: TRBV28
CDR3aa: CASSHSNTGELFF
CDR3nt: TGTGCCAGCAGTCATTCGAACACCGGGGAGCTGTTTTTT

j_gene: TRBJ2-2
d_gene: NA
abundance: NA
v_gene: TRBV15
CDR3aa: CATSRDRTAGELFF
CDR3nt: TGTGCCACCAGCAGAGATAGGACAGCCGGGGAGCTGTTTTTT

j_gene: TRBJ1-2
d_gene: TRBD1
abundance: NA
v_gene: TRBV28
CDR3aa: CASSFYQGAYGYTF
CDR3nt: TGTGCCAGCAGTTTTTATCAGGGGGCGTATGGCTACACCTTC

j_gene: TRBJ1-1
d_gene: TRBD1
abundance: NA
v_gene: TRBV27
CDR3aa: CASSRNRGGTEAFF
CDR3nt: TGTGCCAGCAGTCGCAACAGGGGAGGTACTGAAGCTTTCTTT

j_gene: TRBJ1-2
d_gene: NA
abundance: NA
v_gene: TRBV19
CDR3aa: CASSPWSGANGNYGYTF
CDR3nt: TGTGCCAGTAGCCCCTGGTCAGGGGCGAATGGTAACTATGGCTACACCTTC

j_gene: TRBJ2-2
d_gene: TRBD1
abundance: once
v_gene: TRBV9
CDR3aa: CASSLGLGTANTGELFF
CDR3nt: TGTGCCAGCAGCCTGGGCCTGGGGACAGCGAACACCGGGGAGCTGTTTTTT

j_gene: TRBJ2-4
d_gene: TRBD2
abundance: NA
v_gene: TRBV13
CDR3aa: CASSLWRESNSQYF
CDR3nt: TGTGCCAGCAGCTTATGGCGGGAGAGCAACAGTCAGTACTTC

j_gene: TRBJ1-5
d_gene: NA
abundance: NA
v_gene: TRBV7-9
CDR3aa: CASSLGTENSNQPQHF
CDR3nt: TGTGCCAGCAGCTTAGGGACAGAAAATAGCAATCAGCCCCAGCATTTT

j_gene: TRBJ1-4
d_gene: NA
abundance: NA
v_gene: TRBV6-1
CDR3aa: CASSRDGSEKLFF
CDR3nt: TGTGCCAGCAGTCGGGACGGGAGTGAAAAACTGTTTTTT